These 25 T cell receptor beta chains were sequenced from one sample in a study of radiation and T cells in renal cell carcinoma. Time point reported: baseline pretreatment blood. Treatment specified: 15 Gy SBRT to primary tumor, nephrectomy 4 weeks later. Method: immunoSEQ multiplex PCR; TCRdb's copy keeps in-frame clones and lacks some. The table has about 59,000 clones, approximately 80% seen once. Sequencing used blood, obtained from a patient whose treatment included radiotherapy and nephrectomy. These receptors came from a man aged 55 to 70 with renal cell carcinoma.

The chain combines TRBV14 with TRBJ2-3; the D is unclear. The CDR3 extends over 13 amino acids. CDR1 is SGHDN, CDR2 FVKESK, per germline. V was trimmed by 4 bases and J by 5 bases, leaving 10 bases between them. For the CDR3, the DNA is TGTGCCAGCAGCCGACTCCTAGGAGATACGCAGTATTTT. Protein: CASSRLLGDTQYF.

The chain couples TRBV7-2 to TRBJ2-5; the D gene is possibly TRBD2 (6 bases). Trimming removed 1 base from V and 6 bases from J, with 18 bases in between. CDR3 length: 16 amino acids. Germline V gives CDR1 SGHTA, CDR2 FQGNSA. CDR3 bases: TGTGCCAGCAGCTTAGGGGGTGGCGGGGCTGTGCAGACCCAGTACTTC. Protein product: CASSLGGGGAVQTQYF.

The chain couples TRBV29-1 to TRBJ2-1, with 8 bases matching TRBD2. The V and J ends lost 5 bases and 15 bases, in that order; junction bases with no gene match: 9. The CDR3 consists of 11 residues. Germline values: CDR1 SQVTM, CDR2 ANQGSEA. CDR3 in DNA: TGCAGCGTTCTGCGGGAGGCCCGGGGGTTCTTC. Its translation: CSVLREARGFF.

This clone was picked up one time. The rearrangement joins TRBV19 to TRBJ2-1, with TRBD1 identical over 9 bases. V lost 5 bases, J lost 6 bases, and 8 bases stayed unmatched. The CDR3 runs to 15 residues. Germline V gene sequence: CDR1 LNHDA, CDR2 SQIVND (reference sequence). CDR3 nucleotides: TGTGCCAGTAGTGATTGGGGACAGGGAGGCAATGAGCAGTTCTTC. Its protein product is CASSDWGQGGNEQFF. Looking up the rest from reference TRBV19 and TRBJ2-1 gives the full variable domain: DGGITQSPKYLFRKEGQNVTLSCEQNLNHDAMYWYRQDPGQGLRLIYYSQIVNDFQKGDIAEGYSVSREKKESFPLTVTSAQKNPTAFYLCASSDWGQGGNEQFFGPGTRLTVL.

This chain uses TRBV6-5 with TRBJ2-4, with 9 positions matching TRBD1. V was clipped by 8 bases and J by 9 bases; unmatched bases: 8. The CDR3 contains 13 residues. Germline V CDR1 and CDR2: MNHEY, SVGAGI. The CDR3, as DNA: TGTGCCAGCCGCAAGGGACAGGGTGGCATTCAGTACTTC. It translates to CASRKGQGGIQYF.

The chain joins TRBV7-2 to TRBJ2-5; possibly TRBD1 for D (6 bases). This CDR3 is built from 14 residues. The germline V gene has CDR1 SGHTA and CDR2 FQGNSA. Trimming cost V 5 bases and J 6 bases, with 16 bases left between them. The CDR3 is CASSTKRTDQTQYF. The CDR3 DNA reads TGTGCCAGCAGCACAAAAAGGACAGATCAGACCCAGTACTTC.

The chain couples TRBV6-6 to TRBJ1-2; 7 nucleotides agree with TRBD1. The CDR3 length is 15 residues. Trimming cost V 0 bases and J 5 bases; bases outside gene matches: 6. Germline V gene sequence: CDR1 MNHNY, CDR2 SVGAGI (reference sequence). The DNA of the CDR3 is TGTGCCAGCAGTTACTCGGGACAGCATCATTATGGCTACACCTTC. This gives the protein CASSYSGQHHYGYTF.

CDR3 protein: CASSPETGETSPLHF. CDR3 nucleotide sequence: TGTGCCAGCAGCCCCGAGACAGGGGAAACTTCACCCCTCCACTTT. This rearrangement joins TRBV7-6 to TRBJ1-6; 8 bases match TRBD1. Unmatched junction bases numbered 9, after V lost 5 bases and J lost 9 bases. The germline gives CDR1 SGHVS, CDR2 FNYEAQ. The CDR3 totals 15 residues.

The gene calls are TRBV4-2 and TRBJ1-1; D may be TRBD1 (5 bases). Trimming shortened V by 5 bases and J by 2 bases, and 12 bases separated the two germline ends. The CDR3 covers 14 residues. Germline V gene sequence: CDR1 LGHNA, CDR2 YNFKEQ. CDR3 sequence (DNA): TGTGCCAGCAGCGGGGAACAGGACAACACTGAAGCTTTCTTT. Translation gives CASSGEQDNTEAFF.

This chain joins TRBV5-1 and TRBJ1-3; tentatively, D is TRBD1 (6 bases). From germline, CDR1 is SGHRS and CDR2 YFSETQ. Trimming took off 0 bases at V and 0 bases at J, with 13 bases between the two ends. The CDR3 extends over 17 amino acids. The CDR3 region is CASSLDRDTDSGNTIYF. In DNA, the CDR3 is TGCGCCAGCAGCTTGGACCGGGACACAGACTCTGGAAACACCATATATTTT. Drawing the rest from reference TRBV5-1 and TRBJ1-3, the complete variable domain is KAGVTQTPRYLIKTRGQQVTLSCSPISGHRSVSWYQQTPGQGLQFLFEYFSETQRNKGNFPGRFSGRQFSNSRSEMNVSTLELGDSALYLCASSLDRDTDSGNTIYFGEGSWLTVV.

This chain joins TRBV4-3 and TRBJ2-1; D is uncertain. V lost 4 bases, J lost 0 bases, and 10 bases lay in between. CDR1 LGHNA and CDR2 YSLEER come from the germline V gene. The CDR3 extends over 15 amino acids. CDR3 in amino acids: CASSPVSSSYNEQFF. In nucleotides, the CDR3 is TGCGCCAGCAGCCCAGTATCGAGCTCCTACAATGAGCAGTTCTTC.

This clone was counted many times. V and J are TRBV9 and TRBJ2-7, with TRBD2 matching over 8 bases. This CDR3 is built from 16 residues. V shed 0 bases and J 2 bases; nucleotides not matched to a gene: 7. Germline V gives CDR1 SGDLS, CDR2 YYNGEE. The CDR3 coding sequence is TGTGCCAGCAGCGTAGTTGCGGCGGGAGGCCCCTACGAGCAGTACGTC. Encoded protein: CASSVVAAGGPYEQYV.

The V and J genes are TRBV9 and TRBJ2-2; D may be TRBD2 (5 bases). This CDR3 contains 14 residues. Trimming removed 6 bases from V and 5 bases from J, with 14 bases in between. Germline V gene data show CDR1 as SGDLS and CDR2 as YYNGEE. The CDR3 region is CASTGGRWTGELFF. The CDR3 DNA follows: TGTGCCAGCACAGGAGGTCGCTGGACCGGGGAGCTGTTTTTT. Full variable domain (missing parts from reference TRBV9 and TRBJ2-2): DSGVTQTPKHLITATGQRVTLRCSPRSGDLSVYWYQQSLDQGLQFLIQYYNGEERAKGNILERFSAQQFPDLHSELNLSSLELGDSALYFCASTGGRWTGELFFGEGSRLTVL.

DNA for the CDR3: TGTGCCAGCAGCCGGGACAGGATGAACACTGAAGCTTTCTTT. Its protein product is CASSRDRMNTEAFF. The chain combines TRBV27 with TRBJ1-1; 8 nucleotides agree with TRBD1. The junction had 3 bases not matched to a gene; V was cut back by 6 bases and J by 0 bases. This CDR3 has 14 residues. The germline gives CDR1 MNHEY, CDR2 SMNVEV (reference sequence).

This clone came up once. J is TRBJ1-1 and V is TRBV10-3; a weak D match, TRBD1 (5 bases). The CDR3 covers 15 residues. Trimming cost V 2 bases and J 5 bases, with 15 bases left between them. The germline CDR1 and CDR2 sequences are ENHRY and SYGVKD. The CDR3 protein is CAISEDTGLETEAFF. CDR3 DNA sequence: TGTGCCATCAGTGAGGATACGGGACTCGAAACTGAAGCTTTCTTT.

The chain combines TRBV5-6 with TRBJ2-3; 7 bases line up with TRBD1. V was pared by 0 bases and J by 5 bases, with 6 bases of the junction left unmatched. Germline V gives CDR1 SGHDT, CDR2 YYEEEE. This CDR3 comprises 15 residues. The CDR3 region has the DNA TGTGCCAGCAGCTTGGCCGGACAGGAGCAAGATACGCAGTATTTT. Its translation is CASSLAGQEQDTQYF.

This clone was found a few times. The chain combines TRBV11-3 with TRBJ2-3; the match to TRBD2 covers 12 bases. This CDR3 region has 15 residues. V shed 5 bases and J 1 base; nucleotides not matched to a gene: 1. CDR1 and CDR2 from the germline V gene are SGHNT and YENEEA. As DNA, the CDR3 is TGTGCCAGCAGCCGACTAGCGGGGGGCACAGATACGCAGTATTTT. This gives the protein CASSRLAGGTDTQYF.

In regard to this clone: The same CDR3 also results from other DNA sequences found in this sample. The rearrangement joins TRBV28 to TRBJ1-2; D is perhaps TRBD1 (5 bases). The CDR3 totals 14 residues. V lost 2 bases and J 4 bases, leaving 11 bases between the germline ends. Germline lookup yields CDR1 MDHEN and CDR2 SYDVKM. CDR3 DNA: TGTGCCAGCAGTTTAGGGGACTCGGGCTATGGCTACACCTTC. Its translation is CASSLGDSGYGYTF.

The rearrangement uses TRBV6-4 and TRBJ1-6; D is unresolved. Germline lookup yields CDR1 MRHNA and CDR2 SNTAGT. Trimming stripped 6 bases from V and 9 bases from J, with 12 bases between. The CDR3 runs to 13 residues. CDR3 coding DNA: TGTGCCAGCAGCCCCGCGGAGAGTTCACCCCTCCACTTT. Encoded protein: CASSPAESSPLHF.

V usage is TRBV11-2 and J usage is TRBJ2-7; D uncertain. The CDR3 is made up of 12 amino acids. V dropped 5 bases and J dropped 2 bases, with 7 bases sitting between them. Germline V gene data show CDR1 as SGHAT and CDR2 as FQNNGV. The CDR3 sequence: CASSPSPYEQYF. The CDR3 DNA is TGTGCCAGCAGCCCAAGCCCCTACGAGCAGTACTTC.

The chain links TRBV5-1 to TRBJ2-3, with a possible D match to TRBD2 (7 bases). The ends were cut back, 1 base at V and 0 bases at J, with 18 bases in the middle. CDR1 is SGHRS and CDR2 is YFSETQ in the germline V gene. The CDR3 spans 18 residues. The CDR3 region is CASSLLLGGGGSTDTQYF. In DNA, the CDR3 is TGCGCCAGCAGCTTGTTGCTGGGGGGCGGGGGTAGCACAGATACGCAGTATTTT.

Only a few counts were recorded for this clone. V is TRBV2 and J is TRBJ1-1; TRBD1 is a possible D gene (5 bases). Trimming took off 2 bases at V and 4 bases at J, with 17 bases between the two ends. The CDR3 length is 16 residues. CDR1 and CDR2 from the germline V gene are SNHLY and FYNNEI. The CDR3 DNA reads TGTGCCAGCAGTGAACTGGGGGAACGGGTAGGCACTGAAGCTTTCTTT. Its protein product is CASSELGERVGTEAFF.

The rearrangement uses TRBV2 and TRBJ1-6; 8 nucleotides align to TRBD1. J gave up 0 bases and V 6 bases, and 4 bases lay outside the gene matches. There are 16 residues in the CDR3. Germline V gives CDR1 SNHLY, CDR2 FYNNEI. The CDR3 region is CASSGQGSSYNSPLHF. The DNA for the CDR3 is TGTGCCAGCAGCGGACAGGGTAGCTCCTATAATTCACCCCTCCACTTT.

V is TRBV6-1 and J is TRBJ1-5, with 10 bases identical to TRBD1. J gave up 7 bases and V 4 bases, and 4 bases lay outside the gene matches. Looked up from germline, CDR1 is MNHNS and CDR2 is SASEGT. The CDR3 has 14 amino acids. The CDR3 spells CASSGDRGRQPQHF. Written as DNA, the CDR3 is TGTGCCAGCAGTGGAGACAGGGGGCGACAGCCCCAGCATTTT.

The chain has TRBV7-9 and TRBJ2-2; a possible D gene is TRBD1 (6 bases). With 1 base removed from V and 6 bases from J, the gap between germline ends came to 9 bases. Germline assignment: CDR1 SEHNR and CDR2 FQNEAQ (reference sequence). The CDR3 is 14 residues long. Here the CDR3 reads CASSLETGPGELFF. The CDR3, as DNA: TGTGCCAGCAGCTTAGAGACAGGACCCGGGGAGCTGTTTTTT.